This T cell receptor (beta chain) comes out of a study of cytomegalovirus exposure and HLA in healthy donors. Comments on this clone: The antigen is unknown.

PCR was performed using 60 Vbeta and 13 Jbeta primers. As handled by the study authors: Approximately 9.9 million shared chains were among the about 80 million unique TCR beta chains that a later analysis counted. Generated by immunoSEQ multiplex PCR, the TCRdb table keeps only in-frame clones and is missing some. The V and J calls and clone size are taken from that table; D and trimming were inferred from the DNA. The data hold more than 150,000 clones, with about 90% observed a single time. Regarding the study as a whole: Accurate prediction of HLA-A and HLA-B alleles (for most subjects) was reportedly achieved from TCR beta sequences. Highest at DRB1 and lowest at HLA-C, TCR association rates differed among HLA loci in a later analysis.

Trimming took 0 bases from V and 4 from J; bases not matched to a gene: 5. Per the germline V gene, CDR1 is MNHEY and CDR2 is SVGAGI. The CDR3 has 16 amino acids. The TCR originated in a girl under three years old in good health and CMV-seronegative. This chain links TRBV6-5 with TRBJ2-2; TRBD1 aligns across 7 bases. The specimen sequenced was PBMCs. The CDR3 bases are TGTGCCAGCAGTTACTCCGACAGGGTAGTCACCGGGGAGCTGTTTTTT. This gives the protein CASSYSDRVVTGELFF.